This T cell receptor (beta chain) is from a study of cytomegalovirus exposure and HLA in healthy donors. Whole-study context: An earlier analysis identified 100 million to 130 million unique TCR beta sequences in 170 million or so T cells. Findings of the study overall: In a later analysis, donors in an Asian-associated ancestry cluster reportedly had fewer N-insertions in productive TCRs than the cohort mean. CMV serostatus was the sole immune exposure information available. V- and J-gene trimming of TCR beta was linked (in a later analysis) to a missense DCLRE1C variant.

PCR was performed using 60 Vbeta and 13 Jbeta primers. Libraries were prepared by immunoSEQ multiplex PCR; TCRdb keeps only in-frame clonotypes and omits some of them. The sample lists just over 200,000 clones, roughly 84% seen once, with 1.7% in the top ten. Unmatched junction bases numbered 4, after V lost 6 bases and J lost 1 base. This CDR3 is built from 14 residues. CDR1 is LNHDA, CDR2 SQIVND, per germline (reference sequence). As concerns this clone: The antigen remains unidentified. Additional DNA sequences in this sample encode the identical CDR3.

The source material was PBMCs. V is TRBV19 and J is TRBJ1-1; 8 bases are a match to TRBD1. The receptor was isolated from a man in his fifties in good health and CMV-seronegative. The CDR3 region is CASRRQGPNTEAFF. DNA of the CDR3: TGTGCCAGTAGGAGACAGGGGCCGAACACTGAAGCTTTCTTT. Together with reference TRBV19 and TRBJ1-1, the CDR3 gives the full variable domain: DGGITQSPKYLFRKEGQNVTLSCEQNLNHDAMYWYRQDPGQGLRLIYYSQIVNDFQKGDIAEGYSVSREKKESFPLTVTSAQKNPTAFYLCASRRQGPNTEAFFGQGTRLTVV.